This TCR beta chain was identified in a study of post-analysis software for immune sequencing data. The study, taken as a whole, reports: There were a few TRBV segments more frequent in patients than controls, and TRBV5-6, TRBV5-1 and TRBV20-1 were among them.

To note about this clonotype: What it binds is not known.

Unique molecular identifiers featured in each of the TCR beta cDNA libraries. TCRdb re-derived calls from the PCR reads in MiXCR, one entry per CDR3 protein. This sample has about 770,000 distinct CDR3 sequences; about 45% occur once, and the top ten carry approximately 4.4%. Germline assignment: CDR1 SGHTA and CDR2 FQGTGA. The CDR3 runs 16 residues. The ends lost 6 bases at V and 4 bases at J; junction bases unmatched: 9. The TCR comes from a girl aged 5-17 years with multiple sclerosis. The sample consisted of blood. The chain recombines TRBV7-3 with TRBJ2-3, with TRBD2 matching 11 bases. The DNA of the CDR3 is TGTGCCAGCAGTTCTTTGAGACTAGCGGGGTCAGATACGCAGTATTTT. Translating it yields CASSSLRLAGSDTQYF.